This T cell receptor (beta chain) was sequenced for a study of OX40 agonist ivuxolimab in advanced cancers. The study, taken as a whole, reports: Clones of CD4+ and CD8+ blood T cells grew by week 6 at doses of 0.1 to 3.0 mg/kg.

As to this clone: Its matching antigen is unknown.

V was cut by 6 bases and J by 3 bases, with 2 bases left in between. The germline CDR1 and CDR2 sequences are MDHEN and SYDVKM. This CDR3 is 10 amino acids long. The protocol was immunoSEQ multiplex PCR, while the TCRdb copy is restricted to in-frame clones and leaves out a portion. The data show around 70,000 clones, 85% seen once. The chain joins TRBV28 to TRBJ1-2; no definite D call. This sample comprised CD4+ or CD8+ T cells sorted from blood, obtained in a trial of the OX40 agonist ivuxolimab. The clonotype originates from an adult with an advanced solid tumor such as melanoma, head and neck, liver or kidney cancer. The CDR3 DNA reads TGTGCCAGCAGGTACTATGGCTACACCTTC. Translation: CASRYYGYTF.